The 10 T cell receptor beta chains in this list originate from one sample, sequenced in a study of shared clonotypes between healthy human individuals. Sequencing used immunoSEQ multiplex PCR; TCRdb keeps in-frame clones, though not all of them. The table includes around 500,000 clones, roughly 85% detected once. The sample comprised PBMCs. The receptors come from a woman in her thirties or forties in good health. Some clones in this sample may be carry-over from other donors' samples.

In this sample, this clone turned up once. The chain is built from TRBV7-2 and TRBJ2-7, with D maybe TRBD2 (6 bases). This CDR3 has 16 residues. CDR1 SGHTA and CDR2 FQGNSA come from the germline V gene. Trimming took off 4 bases at V and 1 base at J, with 17 bases between the two ends. The CDR3, as DNA: TGTGCCAGCAGCTCTGAGACCGGGACTTTGTCCTACGAGCAGTACTTC. Its translation is CASSSETGTLSYEQYF.

The chain carries TRBV30 and TRBJ2-5; the D is unclear. The germline V gene encodes CDR1 GTSNPN and CDR2 SVGIG (reference sequence). The germline V and J ends were trimmed by 0 bases and 2 bases, with 10 bases remaining between them. CDR3 length: 14 amino acids. In DNA form, the CDR3 reads TGTGCCTGGAGTGTACTTCGACTGCAAGAGACCCAGTACTTC. Translation gives CAWSVLRLQETQYF.

This clone has a handful of counts. The CDR3 here is CASSLDTGGEQFF. As DNA, the CDR3 is TGTGCCAGCAGCTTAGATACCGGGGGAGAGCAGTTCTTC. This sequence joins TRBV11-3 and TRBJ2-1, with a weak D call TRBD2 (6 bases). The length of the CDR3 is 13 residues. The germline V gene encodes CDR1 SGHNT and CDR2 YENEEA. The ends were cut back, 0 bases at V and 10 bases at J, with 10 bases in the middle.

The V and J genes are TRBV30 and TRBJ2-3; possibly TRBD2 for D (5 bases). Between the trimmed V and J ends, which lost 1 base and 1 base, there was a span of 12 bases. Germline V gene lookup returns CDR1 GTSNPN and CDR2 SVGIG (reference sequence). The CDR3 is 15 amino acids. The CDR3 coding sequence is TGTGCCTGGAGTGGTATGGGGAGCCGCACAGATACGCAGTATTTT. It encodes CAWSGMGSRTDTQYF.

The chain uses TRBV10-2 and TRBJ2-7; D gene unclear. The CDR3 runs 14 residues. With 6 bases removed from V and 3 bases from J, the gap between germline ends came to 15 bases. From germline, CDR1 is WSHSY and CDR2 SAAADI. The CDR3 loop is CASRLMDGFYEQYF. The CDR3, as DNA: TGCGCCAGCAGGCTGATGGACGGCTTCTACGAGCAGTACTTC.

This clone was seen only a few times. J is TRBJ2-2 and V is TRBV28, with D perhaps matching TRBD1 (6 bases). The CDR3 length is 13 residues. Trimming shortened V by 8 bases and J by 6 bases, and 13 bases separated the two germline ends. Germline V CDR1 and CDR2: MDHEN, SYDVKM. The CDR3 nucleotides read TGTGCCAGCCTCCAGGGGCGCGCCGGGGAGCTGTTTTTT. Protein sequence: CASLQGRAGELFF. The whole variable domain, remainder taken from reference TRBV28 and TRBJ2-2, is DVKVTQSSRYLVKRTGEKVFLECVQDMDHENMFWYRQDPGLGLRLIYFSYDVKMKEKGDIPEGYSVSREKKERFSLILESASTNQTSMYLCASLQGRAGELFFGEGSRLTVL.

The V call is TRBV11-2, the J call TRBJ2-1; maybe TRBD1 (6 bases). Trimming removed 0 bases at V and 7 bases at J, with 7 bases between. The length of the CDR3 is 13 residues. In germline, CDR1 is SGHAT, CDR2 FQNNGV. The CDR3 spells CASSLDRGNEQFF. DNA of the CDR3: TGTGCCAGCAGCTTAGACAGGGGTAATGAGCAGTTCTTC.

The J gene is TRBJ2-1, the V gene TRBV29-1, with 7 bases that match TRBD2. The length of the CDR3 is 11 residues. Germline CDR1 reads SQVTM; CDR2 reads ANQGSEA. The ends lost 1 base at V and 10 bases at J; junction bases unmatched: 1. The CDR3 DNA reads as TGCAGCGTTGAAGCACTAGCGGAGCAGTTCTTC. This translates into CSVEALAEQFF.

CDR3 coding DNA: TGTGCCTCAGGGGGACAGGGGCCTCTGGAGACCCAGTACTTC. Translated: CASGGQGPLETQYF. The V gene is TRBV10-3, the J gene TRBJ2-5; 10 bases are a match to TRBD1. V shed 11 bases, J shed 5 bases, and the junction held 11 bases outside the gene matches. The CDR3 has 14 amino acids. CDR1 is ENHRY, CDR2 SYGVKD, per germline.

This clone showed up just once. This CDR3 is also generated by other DNA sequences in the sample. This chain uses TRBV7-9 with TRBJ2-7; no clear D gene. The CDR3 consists of 12 residues. V dropped 6 bases and J dropped 4 bases, with 10 bases sitting between them. Germline V gives CDR1 SEHNR, CDR2 FQNEAQ (reference sequence). The CDR3 nucleotides read TGTGCCAGCAGTCACAATGGTTACGAGCAGTACTTC. Protein product: CASSHNGYEQYF.